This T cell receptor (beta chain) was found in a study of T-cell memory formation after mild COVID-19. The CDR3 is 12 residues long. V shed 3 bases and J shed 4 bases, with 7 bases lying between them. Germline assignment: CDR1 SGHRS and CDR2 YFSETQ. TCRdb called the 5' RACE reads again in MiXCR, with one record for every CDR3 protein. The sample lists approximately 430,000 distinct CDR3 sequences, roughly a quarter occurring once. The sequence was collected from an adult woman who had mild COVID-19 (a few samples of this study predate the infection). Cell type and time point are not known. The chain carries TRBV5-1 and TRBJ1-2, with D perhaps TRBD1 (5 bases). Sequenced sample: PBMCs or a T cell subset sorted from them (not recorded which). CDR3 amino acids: CASSSGAYGYTF. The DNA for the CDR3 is TGCGCCAGCAGCTCTGGGGCCTATGGCTACACCTTC.